This T cell receptor (beta chain) was retrieved from a study of radiotherapy plus CTLA-4 blockade in lung cancer. The CDR3 has 18 residues. With V trimmed by 3 bases and J by 4 bases, 16 bases remained unmatched. Germline V gene lookup returns CDR1 SGHRS and CDR2 YFSETQ. Profiled with immunoSEQ multiplex PCR; TCRdb holds only in-frame clones, not every one. The sample holds about 29,000 clones, roughly four fifths seen once. The gene calls are TRBV5-1 and TRBJ2-5; 9 positions agree with TRBD2. The sequences come from peripheral blood, collected from a patient treated with radiotherapy plus ipilimumab. This TCR was recovered from a human donor with non-small cell lung cancer that progressed on radiotherapy plus ipilimumab. The CDR3 DNA sequence: TGCGCCAGCAGCTCTGGCGCCGGTAGCGGGGGATTTATAGAGACCCAGTACTTC. Translated, it gives CASSSGAGSGGFIETQYF. The full variable domain, completed using reference TRBV5-1 and TRBJ2-5, is KAGVTQTPRYLIKTRGQQVTLSCSPISGHRSVSWYQQTPGQGLQFLFEYFSETQRNKGNFPGRFSGRQFSNSRSEMNVSTLELGDSALYLCASSSGAGSGGFIETQYFGPGTRLLVL.